This TCR beta chain was retrieved from a study of shared clonotypes between healthy human individuals. Study details: Every donor yielded three CD4 naive, three CD4 memory, two CD8 naive and one CD8 memory plate. Study findings and constraints: Around 5.4% of naive CD4 clonotypes were common to a few donors. Sequencing depth was expected to affect clonotype sharing among donors.

V was trimmed by 7 bases and J by 0 bases, leaving 12 bases between them. This CDR3 has 15 residues. Per germline, CDR1 MDHEN and CDR2 SYDVKM. Negatively enriched CD4+ T cells were divided by CD45RA into naive and memory. Assay used: immunoSEQ multiplex PCR; TCRdb lists only in-frame clones, some missing. The table records 1.6 million or so clones, less than 99% of them present only once. Points on this clone: Its antigen is unknown.

This chain joins TRBV28 and TRBJ1-4; D uncertain. This sequence was found in a man aged 25 to 40 in good health. Sequencing input: naive CD4+ T cells sorted from blood. Specified subset: CD45RA+ positively selected. In nucleotides, the CDR3 is TGTGCCAGCATTAGGTGGCACGCAACTAATGAAAAACTGTTTTTT. Translated, it gives CASIRWHATNEKLFF.